This T cell receptor beta chain is drawn from a study of metastatic and nonmetastatic thyroid tumors. Study information: Repertoire comparisons spanned blood and tumor or nodule tissue from malignant and benign thyroid patients.

How the authors handled the data: The distant-metastasis classifier for papillary thyroid cancer was built from CDR3 differences across clinicopathological groups. TCRdb re-analyzed the PCR reads through MiXCR. TCRdb, rather than the study authors, made the V and J calls. The sample shows 20,000 to 25,000 clones, about 11% of them seen only once. All patients were treatment-naive before thyroid surgery. Study results and limitations: Reportedly, malignant thyroid tumors had significantly higher TCR beta diversity than benign nodules, in blood and tumor.

This CDR3 has 14 residues. Trimming took off 6 bases at V and 5 bases at J, with 14 bases between the two ends. Germline CDR1 and CDR2: SGHVS and FNYEAQ. This clone appeared a few times. Its antigen is unidentified. This clonotype was obtained from a female donor with papillary thyroid cancer or a benign thyroid nodule (not recorded which). Some clones in this sample may be carry-over from other donors' samples. The V call is TRBV7-6, the J call TRBJ2-4, with D perhaps matching TRBD2 (5 bases). Sequenced sample: blood. The CDR3 loop is CASSPGGRENIQYF. CDR3 sequence (DNA): TGTGCCAGCAGTCCGGGTGGGCGGGAAAACATTCAGTACTTC.